These 12 T cell receptor beta chains were sequenced from one sample in a study of T cell responses to AZD1222 COVID-19 vaccine. Sequenced by immunoSEQ multiplex PCR; TCRdb stores in-frame clones only, minus some. The sample includes approximately 110,000 clones, roughly 90% seen only once; the top ten take 4% to 4.5%. This material consisted of peripheral blood, taken on day 0 of AZD1222 vaccination. The origin of the receptors is an adult in good health.

The chain has TRBV4-1 and TRBJ2-4; D not resolved. The CDR3 loop spans 15 amino acids. The germline gives CDR1 MGHRA, CDR2 YSYEKL. V shed 1 base and J shed 0 bases, with 7 bases lying between them. CDR3: CASSQVTLAKNIQYF. DNA for the CDR3: TGCGCCAGCAGCCAAGTGACCCTAGCCAAAAACATTCAGTACTTC.

This rearrangement joins TRBV19 to TRBJ1-6; 7 nucleotides match TRBD1. V was pared by 3 bases and J by 10 bases, with 12 bases of the junction left unmatched. The CDR3 runs 16 residues. Germline V gene lookup returns CDR1 LNHDA and CDR2 SQIVND (reference sequence). CDR3 sequence: CASSIPPQGLGSPLHF. CDR3 nucleotide sequence: TGTGCCAGTAGTATCCCCCCACAGGGGCTTGGGTCACCCCTCCACTTT.

This chain connects TRBV12-5 to TRBJ2-1; 8 bases fit TRBD2. CDR1 is LGHNT and CDR2 is FRNRAP in the germline V gene. Losses at the gene ends were 4 bases for V and 6 bases for J; bases not matched to a gene: 2. The CDR3 contains 13 residues. The CDR3 region is CASGSGTSNEQFF. CDR3 sequence (DNA): TGTGCTAGTGGTTCCGGGACTAGCAATGAGCAGTTCTTC.

This clone has just one count. The rearrangement joins TRBV27 to TRBJ2-7; 13 nucleotides align to TRBD2. V lost 6 bases, J lost 3 bases, and 17 bases stayed unmatched. Per germline, CDR1 MNHEY and CDR2 SMNVEV (reference sequence). The CDR3 is 19 amino acids. CDR3 DNA: TGTGCCAGCAGGGGACTAGCGGGAAGGTATATAAGGGACTACTACGAGCAGTACTTC. Its translation: CASRGLAGRYIRDYYEQYF.

This clone was seen only once. The chain employs TRBV19 and TRBJ2-1; TRBD2 matches 11 bases. Germline CDR1 reads LNHDA; CDR2 reads SQIVND (reference sequence). V was clipped by 5 bases and J by 8 bases; unmatched bases: 8. The CDR3 has 15 amino acids. The CDR3 DNA reads TGTGCCAGTAGTCTCACTAGCGGGGGTCGGGATGAGCAGTTCTTC. Residues: CASSLTSGGRDEQFF.

The chain couples TRBV9 to TRBJ1-6; D might be TRBD1 (6 bases). CDR1 and CDR2 (germline): SGDLS, YYNGEE. The CDR3 has 14 amino acids. Trimming took off 3 bases at V and 4 bases at J, with 8 bases between the two ends. The CDR3 protein is CASSGTAYNSPLHF. DNA of the CDR3: TGTGCCAGCAGCGGGACAGCTTATAATTCACCCCTCCACTTT.

The rearrangement links TRBV27 to TRBJ2-7; maybe TRBD1 (5 bases). The CDR3 is 12 residues long. CDR1 and CDR2 (germline): MNHEY, SMNVEV (reference sequence). Deletions cut 2 bases from V and 4 bases from J, with 6 bases between. The DNA for the CDR3 is TGTGCCAGCAGTTTAAAGGGGTACGAGCAGTACTTC. Translation: CASSLKGYEQYF.

This chain joins TRBV7-2 and TRBJ2-7; 10 bases match TRBD1. CDR1 SGHTA and CDR2 FQGNSA come from the germline V gene. The CDR3 has 14 residues. V shed 3 bases and J 3 bases; nucleotides not matched to a gene: 2. The CDR3 sequence is CASSLDRGNYEQYF. The CDR3 DNA reads TGTGCCAGCAGCTTGGACAGGGGGAACTACGAGCAGTACTTC. Combining the CDR3 with reference TRBV7-2 and TRBJ2-7 gives the whole variable domain GAGVSQSPSNKVTEKGKDVELRCDPISGHTALYWYRQSLGQGLEFLIYFQGNSAPDKSGLPSDRFSAERTGGSVSTLTIQRTQQEDSAVYLCASSLDRGNYEQYFGPGTRLTVT.

This chain links TRBV19 with TRBJ1-1, with 9 bases identical to TRBD1. Germline CDR1 is LNHDA and CDR2 is SQIVND (reference sequence). V dropped 5 bases and J dropped 1; count of bases not matched to a gene: 2. CDR3 length: 14 amino acids. For the CDR3, the DNA is TGTGCCAGTAGTGCGGGACAGGGGAACACTGAAGCTTTCTTT. This codes for CASSAGQGNTEAFF.

The chain uses TRBV30 and TRBJ1-1; possibly TRBD1 for D (5 bases). The CDR3 is 14 amino acids. Deletions cut 0 bases from V and 0 bases from J, with 8 bases between. Looked up from germline, CDR1 is GTSNPN and CDR2 is SVGIG (reference sequence). In nucleotides, the CDR3 is TGTGCCTGGAGTGTGGGGACTTTGAACACTGAAGCTTTCTTT. This codes for CAWSVGTLNTEAFF.

This chain joins TRBV10-3 and TRBJ1-5, with TRBD1 as a possible D gene (6 bases). CDR1 and CDR2 (germline): ENHRY, SYGVKD. The CDR3 covers 13 residues. V was trimmed by 4 bases and J by 3 bases, leaving 7 bases between them. In DNA, the CDR3 is TGTGCCATCAGTGCAGGGGTCAATCAGCCCCAGCATTTT. It specifies CAISAGVNQPQHF.

This chain links TRBV9 with TRBJ2-7; 9 bases line up with TRBD2. The germline V gene has CDR1 SGDLS and CDR2 YYNGEE. With V trimmed by 4 bases and J by 3 bases, 8 bases remained unmatched. The CDR3 contains 15 residues. CDR3 residues: CASSPGLASLYEQYF. The CDR3 bases are TGTGCCAGCAGCCCCGGACTAGCGAGCCTCTACGAGCAGTACTTC.